This T cell receptor (beta chain) is from a study of blood T cells in healthy people across ages. The CDR3 is 13 residues long. Trimming took 1 base from V and 8 from J, leaving 11 bases between them. Germline-derived CDR1 and CDR2 are SGHVS and FNYEAQ. Primers used in a second PCR of about 7 to 12 cycles were a sample-barcoded 5' primer and a J-beta primer mix. TCRdb called the 5' RACE reads again in MiXCR, with one record for every CDR3 protein. The profile shows approximately 850,000 distinct CDR3 sequences, more than 45% of them singletons. The V gene is TRBV7-6, the J gene TRBJ1-2; D is ambiguous. Sequencing was done on a sample of blood. The receptor was derived from a man aged 25 to 40 in good health. The CDR3 here is CASSLDRVGGYTF. The CDR3 DNA is TGTGCCAGCAGCTTAGACCGGGTAGGGGGCTACACCTTC.